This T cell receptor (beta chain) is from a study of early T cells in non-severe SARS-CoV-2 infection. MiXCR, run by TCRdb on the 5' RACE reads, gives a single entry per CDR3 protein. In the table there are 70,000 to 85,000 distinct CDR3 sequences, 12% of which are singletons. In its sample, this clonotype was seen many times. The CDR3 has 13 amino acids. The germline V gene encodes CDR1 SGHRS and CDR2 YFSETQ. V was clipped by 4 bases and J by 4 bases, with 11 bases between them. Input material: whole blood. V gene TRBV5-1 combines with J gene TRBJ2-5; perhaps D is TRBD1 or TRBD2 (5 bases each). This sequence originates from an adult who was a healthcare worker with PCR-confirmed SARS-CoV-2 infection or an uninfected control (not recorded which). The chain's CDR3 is CASSREGLETQYF. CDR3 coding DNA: TGCGCCAGCAGCCGTGAGGGGTTAGAGACCCAGTACTTC.